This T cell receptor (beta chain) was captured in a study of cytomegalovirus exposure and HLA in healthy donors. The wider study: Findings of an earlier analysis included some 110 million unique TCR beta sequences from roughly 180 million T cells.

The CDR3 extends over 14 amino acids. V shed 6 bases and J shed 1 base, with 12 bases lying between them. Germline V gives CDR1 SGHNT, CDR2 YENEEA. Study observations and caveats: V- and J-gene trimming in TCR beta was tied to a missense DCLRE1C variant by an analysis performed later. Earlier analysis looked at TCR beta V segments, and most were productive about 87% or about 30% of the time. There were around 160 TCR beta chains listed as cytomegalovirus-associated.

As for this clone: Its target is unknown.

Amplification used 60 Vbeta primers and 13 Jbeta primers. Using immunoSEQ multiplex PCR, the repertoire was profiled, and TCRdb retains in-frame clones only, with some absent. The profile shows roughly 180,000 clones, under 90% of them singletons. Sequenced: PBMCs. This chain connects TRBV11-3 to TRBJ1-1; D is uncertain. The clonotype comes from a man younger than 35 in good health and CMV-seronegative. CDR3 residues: CASSLASPNTEAFF. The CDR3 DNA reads TGTGCCAGCAGTCTTGCGTCTCCGAACACTGAAGCTTTCTTT.